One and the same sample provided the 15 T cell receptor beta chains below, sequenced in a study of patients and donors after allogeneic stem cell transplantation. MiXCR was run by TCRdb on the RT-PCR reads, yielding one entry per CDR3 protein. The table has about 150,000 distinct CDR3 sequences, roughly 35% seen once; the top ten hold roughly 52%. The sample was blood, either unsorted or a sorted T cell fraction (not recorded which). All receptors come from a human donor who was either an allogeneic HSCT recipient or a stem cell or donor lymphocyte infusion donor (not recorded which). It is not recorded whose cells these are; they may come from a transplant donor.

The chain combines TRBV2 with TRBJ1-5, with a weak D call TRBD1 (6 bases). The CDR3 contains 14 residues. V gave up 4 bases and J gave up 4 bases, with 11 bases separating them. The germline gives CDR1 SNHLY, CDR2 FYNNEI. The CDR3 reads CASSGPGANQPQHF. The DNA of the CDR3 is TGTGCCAGCAGTGGCCCAGGGGCGAATCAGCCCCAGCATTTT.

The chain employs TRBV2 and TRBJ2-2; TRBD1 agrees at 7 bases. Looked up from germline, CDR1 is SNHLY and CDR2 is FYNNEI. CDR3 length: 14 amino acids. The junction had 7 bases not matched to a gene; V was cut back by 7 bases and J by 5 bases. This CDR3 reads CASKGQGETGELFF. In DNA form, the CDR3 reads TGTGCCAGCAAGGGGCAGGGGGAAACCGGGGAGCTGTTTTTT.

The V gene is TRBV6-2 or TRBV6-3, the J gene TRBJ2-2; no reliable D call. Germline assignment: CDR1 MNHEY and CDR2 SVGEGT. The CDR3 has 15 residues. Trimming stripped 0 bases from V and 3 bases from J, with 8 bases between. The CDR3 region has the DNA TGTGCCAGCAGTTACTCGTCCCGGGACACCGGGGAGCTGTTTTTT. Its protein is CASSYSSRDTGELFF.

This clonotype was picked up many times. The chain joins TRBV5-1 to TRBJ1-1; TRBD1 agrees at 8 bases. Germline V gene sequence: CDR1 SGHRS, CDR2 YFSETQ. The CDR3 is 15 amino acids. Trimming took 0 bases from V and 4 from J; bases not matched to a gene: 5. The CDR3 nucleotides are TGCGCCAGCAGCTTGGCTTTTACAGGGGGCACTGAAGCTTTCTTT. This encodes CASSLAFTGGTEAFF. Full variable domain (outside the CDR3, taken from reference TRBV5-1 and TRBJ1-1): KAGVTQTPRYLIKTRGQQVTLSCSPISGHRSVSWYQQTPGQGLQFLFEYFSETQRNKGNFPGRFSGRQFSNSRSEMNVSTLELGDSALYLCASSLAFTGGTEAFFGQGTRLTVV.

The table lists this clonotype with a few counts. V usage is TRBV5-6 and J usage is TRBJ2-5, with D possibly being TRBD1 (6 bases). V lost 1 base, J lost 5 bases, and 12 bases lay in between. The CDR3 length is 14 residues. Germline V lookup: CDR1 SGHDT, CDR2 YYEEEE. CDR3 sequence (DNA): TGTGCCAGCAGCTTGAAACAGGGCTTGGAGACCCAGTACTTC. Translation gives CASSLKQGLETQYF.

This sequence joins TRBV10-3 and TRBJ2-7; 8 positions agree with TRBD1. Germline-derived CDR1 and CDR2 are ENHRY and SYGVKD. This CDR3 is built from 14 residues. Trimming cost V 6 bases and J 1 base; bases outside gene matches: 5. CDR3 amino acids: CAISLGTGSYEQYF. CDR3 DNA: TGTGCCATCAGCCTCGGGACAGGATCCTACGAGCAGTACTTC.

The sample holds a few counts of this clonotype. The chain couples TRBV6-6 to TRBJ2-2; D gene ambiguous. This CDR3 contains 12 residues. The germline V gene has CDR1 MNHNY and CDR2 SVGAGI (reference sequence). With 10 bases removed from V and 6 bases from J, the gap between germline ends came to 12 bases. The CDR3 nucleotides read TGTGCCATCTCAACGCCCGCCGGGGAGCTGTTTTTT. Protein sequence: CAISTPAGELFF.

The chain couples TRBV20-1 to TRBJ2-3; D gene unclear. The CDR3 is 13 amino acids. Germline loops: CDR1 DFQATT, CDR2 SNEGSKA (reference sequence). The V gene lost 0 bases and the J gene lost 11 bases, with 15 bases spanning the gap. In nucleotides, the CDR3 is TGCAGTGCTAGAGACTATGTGGGGTGGGGGCAGTATTTT. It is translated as CSARDYVGWGQYF.

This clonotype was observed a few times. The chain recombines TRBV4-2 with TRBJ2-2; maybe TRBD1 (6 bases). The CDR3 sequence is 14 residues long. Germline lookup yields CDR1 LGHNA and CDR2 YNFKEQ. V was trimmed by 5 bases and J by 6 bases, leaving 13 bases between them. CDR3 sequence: CASSIRQVPGELFF. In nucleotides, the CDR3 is TGTGCCAGCAGCATACGACAGGTTCCCGGGGAGCTGTTTTTT.

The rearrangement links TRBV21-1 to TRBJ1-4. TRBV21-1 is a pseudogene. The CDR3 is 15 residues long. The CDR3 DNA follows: TGTGCCAGCAGCAAAGCGGGGGTGGTCAGGGAAAAACTGTTTTTT. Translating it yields CASSKAGVVREKLFF.

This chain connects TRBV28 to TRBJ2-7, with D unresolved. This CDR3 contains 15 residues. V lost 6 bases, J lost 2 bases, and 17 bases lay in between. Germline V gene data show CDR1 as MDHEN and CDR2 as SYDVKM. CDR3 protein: CASSLGPSEPYEQYF. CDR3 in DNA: TGTGCCAGCAGCCTCGGGCCGTCGGAACCCTACGAGCAGTACTTC.

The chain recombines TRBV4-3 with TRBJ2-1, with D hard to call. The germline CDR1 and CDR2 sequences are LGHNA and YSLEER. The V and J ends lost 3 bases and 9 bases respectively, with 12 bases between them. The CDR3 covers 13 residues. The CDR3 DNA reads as TGCGCCAGCAGCCAGAGAGCTGGAACTGAGCAGTTCTTC. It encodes CASSQRAGTEQFF.

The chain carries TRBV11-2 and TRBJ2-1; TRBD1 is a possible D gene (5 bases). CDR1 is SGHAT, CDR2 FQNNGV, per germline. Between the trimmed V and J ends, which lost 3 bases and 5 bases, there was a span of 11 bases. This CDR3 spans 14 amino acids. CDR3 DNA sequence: TGTGCCAGCAGCTTGGCAGGGCCAAACAATGAGCAGTTCTTC. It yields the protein CASSLAGPNNEQFF.

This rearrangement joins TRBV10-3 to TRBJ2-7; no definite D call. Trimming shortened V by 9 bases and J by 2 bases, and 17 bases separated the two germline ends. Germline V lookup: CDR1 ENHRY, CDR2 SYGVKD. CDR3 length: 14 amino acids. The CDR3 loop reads CAIAPEEEPYEQYV. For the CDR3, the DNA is TGTGCCATAGCCCCTGAGGAAGAGCCCTACGAGCAGTACGTC.

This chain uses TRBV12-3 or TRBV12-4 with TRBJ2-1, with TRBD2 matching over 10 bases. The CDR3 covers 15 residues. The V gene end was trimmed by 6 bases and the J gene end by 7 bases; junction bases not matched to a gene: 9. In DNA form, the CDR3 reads TGTGCCAGCAGCCCCCGACTAGCGGGCGGTAATGAGCAGTTCTTC. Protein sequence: CASSPRLAGGNEQFF.